The sequence of this TCR beta chain was determined in a study of beta chain features in type 1 diabetes. Expressed TCRB transcripts were sequenced because the isolated RNA had all been reverse transcribed beforehand. Only in-frame clones appear in the TCRdb table, and some are missing; sequencing was by immunoSEQ multiplex PCR. The profile covers 140,000 to 150,000 clones, with 10% to 15% appearing a single time and under 1.5% taken by the ten largest. Germline values: CDR1 MDHEN, CDR2 SYDVKM. The CDR3 is made up of 17 amino acids. V gave up 6 bases and J gave up 0 bases; unmatched junction bases: 11. As for this clone: No antigen is known for it.

Study-wide results and limits: In every one of the four CD4+ subsets, TCRB CDR3s were moderately but significantly shorter in Type 1 diabetes patients.

The chain couples TRBV28 to TRBJ2-3; TRBD1 matches 8 bases. The source material was central memory CD4+ T cells from blood. The source of this sequence is a man aged 18 to 30 with type 1 diabetes. CDR3 protein: CASSSIAGTGSTDTQYF. The CDR3 coding sequence is TGTGCCAGCAGCTCCATCGCCGGGACAGGCAGCACAGATACGCAGTATTTT. Drawing the rest from reference TRBV28 and TRBJ2-3, the complete variable domain is DVKVTQSSRYLVKRTGEKVFLECVQDMDHENMFWYRQDPGLGLRLIYFSYDVKMKEKGDIPEGYSVSREKKERFSLILESASTNQTSMYLCASSSIAGTGSTDTQYFGPGTRLTVL.